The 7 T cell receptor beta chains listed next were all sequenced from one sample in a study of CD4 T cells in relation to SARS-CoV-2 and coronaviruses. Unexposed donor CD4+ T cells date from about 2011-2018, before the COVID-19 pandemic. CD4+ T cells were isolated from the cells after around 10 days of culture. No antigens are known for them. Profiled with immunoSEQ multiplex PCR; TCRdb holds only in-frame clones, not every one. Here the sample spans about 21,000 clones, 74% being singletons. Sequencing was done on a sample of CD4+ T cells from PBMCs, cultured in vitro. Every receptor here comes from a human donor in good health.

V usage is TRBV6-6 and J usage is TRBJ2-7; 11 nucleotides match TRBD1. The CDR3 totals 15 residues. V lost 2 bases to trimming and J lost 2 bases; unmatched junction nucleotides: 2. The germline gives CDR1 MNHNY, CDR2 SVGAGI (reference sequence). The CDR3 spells CASSYLGQGAYEQYF. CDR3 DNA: TGTGCCAGCAGTTACCTGGGACAGGGGGCCTACGAGCAGTACTTC.

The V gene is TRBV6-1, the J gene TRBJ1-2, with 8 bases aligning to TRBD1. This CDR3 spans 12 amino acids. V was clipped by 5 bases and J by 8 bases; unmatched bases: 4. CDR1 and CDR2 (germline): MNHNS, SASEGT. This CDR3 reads CASSRTGLGYTF. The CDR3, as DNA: TGTGCCAGCAGTCGGACAGGGCTAGGCTACACCTTC.

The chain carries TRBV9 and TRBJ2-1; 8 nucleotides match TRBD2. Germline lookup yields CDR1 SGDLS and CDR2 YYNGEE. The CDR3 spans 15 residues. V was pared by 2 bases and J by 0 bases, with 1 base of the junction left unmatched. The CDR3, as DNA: TGTGCCAGCAGCGTTAGCGGGACCTCCTACAATGAGCAGTTCTTC. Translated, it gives CASSVSGTSYNEQFF.

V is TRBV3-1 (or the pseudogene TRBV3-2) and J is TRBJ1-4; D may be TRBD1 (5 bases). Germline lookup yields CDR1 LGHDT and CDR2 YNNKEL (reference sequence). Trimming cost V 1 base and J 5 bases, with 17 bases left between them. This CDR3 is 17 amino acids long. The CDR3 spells CASSQVRGAGVNEKLFF. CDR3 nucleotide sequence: TGTGCCAGCAGCCAAGTCCGGGGCGCGGGGGTGAATGAAAAACTGTTTTTT.

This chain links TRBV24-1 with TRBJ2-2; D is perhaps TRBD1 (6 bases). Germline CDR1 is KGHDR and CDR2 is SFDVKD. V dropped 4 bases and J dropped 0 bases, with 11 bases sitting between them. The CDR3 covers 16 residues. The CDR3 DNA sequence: TGTGCCACCAGTGACCGCGACAGGTCGAACACCGGGGAGCTGTTTTTT. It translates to CATSDRDRSNTGELFF.

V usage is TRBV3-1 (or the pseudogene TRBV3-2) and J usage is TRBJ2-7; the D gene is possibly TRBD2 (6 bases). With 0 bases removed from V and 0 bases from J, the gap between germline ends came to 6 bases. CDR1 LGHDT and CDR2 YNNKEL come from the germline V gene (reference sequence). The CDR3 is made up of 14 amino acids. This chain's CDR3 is CASSQDSGSYEQYF. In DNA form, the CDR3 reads TGTGCCAGCAGCCAAGATAGCGGCTCCTACGAGCAGTACTTC.

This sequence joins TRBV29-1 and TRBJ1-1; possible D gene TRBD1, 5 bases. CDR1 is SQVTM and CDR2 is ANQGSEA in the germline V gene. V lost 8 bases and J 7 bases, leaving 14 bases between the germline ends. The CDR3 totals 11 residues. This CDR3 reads CSSGQGYEAFF. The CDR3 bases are TGCAGCTCAGGGCAGGGTTATGAAGCTTTCTTT.